The 9 T cell receptor beta chains below were found in one sample sequenced in a study of cytomegalovirus exposure and HLA in healthy donors. The study ran its PCR with 60 Vbeta and 13 Jbeta primers. Data came from immunoSEQ multiplex PCR; TCRdb stores just in-frame clones and leaves some out. The data hold under 250,000 clones, with roughly 85% observed a single time. The source material was PBMCs. Source of these receptors: a male donor in good health and CMV-seronegative.

This chain uses TRBV18 with TRBJ1-2, with TRBD1 matching 9 bases. Per germline, CDR1 KGHSH and CDR2 LQKENI. This CDR3 has 13 amino acids. The V and J ends lost 5 bases and 4 bases, in that order; junction bases with no gene match: 2. CDR3 bases: TGTGCCAGCTCATCGGACAGGGGCTATGGCTACACCTTC. As protein: CASSSDRGYGYTF. The complete variable domain, with remaining parts taken from reference TRBV18 and TRBJ1-2, reads NAGVMQNPRHLVRRRGQEARLRCSPMKGHSHVYWYRQLPEEGLKFMVYLQKENIIDESGMPKERFSAEFPKEGPSILRIQQVVRGDSAAYFCASSSDRGYGYTFGSGTRLTVV.

This clone has a handful of counts. The chain employs TRBV5-1 and TRBJ1-2; D remains ambiguous. Germline V gives CDR1 SGHRS, CDR2 YFSETQ. Deletions cut 2 bases from V and 5 bases from J, with 10 bases between. The CDR3 is 13 residues long. The CDR3 here is CASSLTSGYGYTF. CDR3 sequence (DNA): TGCGCCAGCAGCTTAACGAGCGGGTATGGCTACACCTTC.

The chain combines TRBV5-1 with TRBJ1-3; D uncertain. From germline, CDR1 is SGHRS and CDR2 YFSETQ. V dropped 3 bases and J dropped 4 bases, with 8 bases sitting between them. The CDR3 loop spans 13 amino acids. In nucleotides, the CDR3 is TGCGCCAGCAGCTACATTCCCGGAAACACCATATATTTT. Translated: CASSYIPGNTIYF.

CDR3 protein: CASSVGQKDNEQYF. DNA for the CDR3: TGTGCCAGCAGCGTAGGACAGAAAGACAACGAGCAGTACTTC. The V call is TRBV9, the J call TRBJ2-7; TRBD1 might be the D (5 bases). V was trimmed by 0 bases and J by 5 bases, leaving 12 bases between them. The CDR3 consists of 14 residues. Per germline, CDR1 SGDLS and CDR2 YYNGEE.

The genes are TRBV10-3 and TRBJ1-1, with TRBD1 identical over 8 bases. Germline CDR1 and CDR2: ENHRY and SYGVKD. The ends lost 2 bases at V and 11 bases at J; junction bases unmatched: 4. The CDR3 contains 12 residues. The CDR3 DNA reads as TGTGCCATCAGTGAGACAGGGGGTAGGGCTTTCTTT. It codes for CAISETGGRAFF.

This chain links TRBV27 with TRBJ1-6, with 9 bases aligning to TRBD1. The CDR3 spans 16 residues. Trimming removed 5 bases from V and 12 bases from J; junction bases left unmatched: 14. Germline CDR1 is MNHEY and CDR2 is SMNVEV (reference sequence). CDR3 amino acids: CASSRTRTGEEGPLHF. CDR3 coding DNA: TGTGCCAGCAGTCGTACTAGGACAGGGGAGGAAGGACCCCTCCACTTT.

The chain couples TRBV6-1 to TRBJ1-5; possibly TRBD1 for D (5 bases). Germline-derived CDR1 and CDR2 are MNHNS and SASEGT. Trimming removed 3 bases from V and 1 base from J, with 10 bases in between. The CDR3 is made up of 15 amino acids. CDR3 coding DNA: TGTGCCAGCAGTGACGGGCAGGGAAGCAATCAGCCCCAGCATTTT. It specifies CASSDGQGSNQPQHF.

The chain recombines TRBV27 with TRBJ2-1, with a tentative D call TRBD1 (6 bases). This CDR3 has 15 amino acids. Germline assignment: CDR1 MNHEY and CDR2 SMNVEV (reference sequence). Trimming removed 4 bases at V and 7 bases at J, with 17 bases between. CDR3 DNA: TGTGCCAGCAGTTCCAGGGGCAGATTCGGGAATGAGCAGTTCTTC. The encoded protein is CASSSRGRFGNEQFF.

The rearrangement uses TRBV7-2 and TRBJ2-7; 8 positions agree with TRBD2. This CDR3 comprises 13 residues. Germline-derived CDR1 and CDR2 are SGHTA and FQGNSA. V shed 5 bases, J shed 5 bases, and the junction held 5 bases outside the gene matches. In DNA form, the CDR3 reads TGTGCCAGCAGCCCTCGGGGGGGTCACGAGCAGTACTTC. Amino acid sequence: CASSPRGGHEQYF.